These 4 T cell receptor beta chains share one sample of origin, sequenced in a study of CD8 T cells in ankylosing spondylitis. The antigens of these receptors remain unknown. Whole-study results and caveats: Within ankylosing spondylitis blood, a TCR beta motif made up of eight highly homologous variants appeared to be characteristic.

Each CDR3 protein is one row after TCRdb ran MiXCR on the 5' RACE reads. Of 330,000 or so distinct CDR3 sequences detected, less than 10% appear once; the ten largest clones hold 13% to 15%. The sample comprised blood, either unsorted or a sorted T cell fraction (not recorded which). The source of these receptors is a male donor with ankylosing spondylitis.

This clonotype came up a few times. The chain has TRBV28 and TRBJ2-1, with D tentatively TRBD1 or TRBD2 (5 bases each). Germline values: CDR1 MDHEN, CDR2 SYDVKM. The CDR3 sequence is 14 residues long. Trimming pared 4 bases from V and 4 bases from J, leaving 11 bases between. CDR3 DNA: TGTGCCAGCAGTTCTCGTGGGGGTTACAATGAGCAGTTCTTC. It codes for CASSSRGGYNEQFF.

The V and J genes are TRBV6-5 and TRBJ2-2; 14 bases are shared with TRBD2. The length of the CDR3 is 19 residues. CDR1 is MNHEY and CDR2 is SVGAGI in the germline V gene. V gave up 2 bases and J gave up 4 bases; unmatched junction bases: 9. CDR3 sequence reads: CASSYTLGTSGSATGELFF. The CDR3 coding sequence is TGTGCCAGCAGTTACACATTGGGGACTAGCGGGAGTGCCACCGGGGAGCTGTTTTTT.

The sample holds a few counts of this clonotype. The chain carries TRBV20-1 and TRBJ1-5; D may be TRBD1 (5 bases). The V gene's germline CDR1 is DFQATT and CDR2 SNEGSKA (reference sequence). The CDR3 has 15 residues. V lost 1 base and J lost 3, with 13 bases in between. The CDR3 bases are TGCAGTGCTAGAGTTCCCCAGGGCGTCAATCAGCCCCAGCATTTT. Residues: CSARVPQGVNQPQHF.

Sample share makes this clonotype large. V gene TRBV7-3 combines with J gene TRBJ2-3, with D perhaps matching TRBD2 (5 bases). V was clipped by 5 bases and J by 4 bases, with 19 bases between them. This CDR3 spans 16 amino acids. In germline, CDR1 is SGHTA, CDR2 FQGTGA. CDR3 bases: TGTGCCAGCAGCCCCGAGGGTTTACCCGGCGCAGATACGCAGTATTTT. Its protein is CASSPEGLPGADTQYF.